Below are 25 T cell receptor beta chains sequenced from a single sample in a study of T cells in localized non-small cell lung cancer. Clones were read by immunoSEQ multiplex PCR, and TCRdb kept only the in-frame ones, dropping some. The data hold roughly 38,000 clones, with just over 85% observed a single time. Sequencing was performed on peripheral blood mononuclear cells, taken before any cancer treatment. These receptors were taken from a male donor aged 60 or over with stage II lung adenocarcinoma.

V usage is TRBV28 and J usage is TRBJ2-5; 10 bases match TRBD2. Unmatched junction bases numbered 6, after V lost 6 bases and J lost 5 bases. Germline V gives CDR1 MDHEN, CDR2 SYDVKM. The length of the CDR3 is 14 residues. CDR3 protein: CASRASGSGETQYF. Here the CDR3 DNA reads TGTGCCAGCAGGGCTAGCGGGAGTGGGGAGACCCAGTACTTC.

This clone was picked up one time. Other DNA sequences of this sample code for an identical CDR3. The chain employs TRBV19 and TRBJ2-6; no reliable D call. With 3 bases removed from V and 0 bases from J, the gap between germline ends came to 6 bases. The CDR3 consists of 15 residues. The germline CDR1 and CDR2 sequences are LNHDA and SQIVND (reference sequence). CDR3 nucleotides: TGTGCCAGTAGTATTGGCGGCTCTGGGGCCAACGTCCTGACTTTC. Its translation is CASSIGGSGANVLTF.

The chain is built from TRBV4-1 and TRBJ2-4, with 8 bases lining up with TRBD1. The ends lost 3 bases at V and 8 bases at J; junction bases unmatched: 6. The V gene's germline CDR1 is MGHRA and CDR2 YSYEKL. The CDR3 has 14 amino acids. The CDR3 protein is CASSHAGGSDIQYF. Here the CDR3 DNA reads TGCGCCAGCAGCCATGCAGGGGGCTCGGACATTCAGTACTTC.

The rearrangement uses TRBV6-1 and TRBJ1-4; D not resolved. Germline V CDR1 and CDR2: MNHNS, SASEGT. The CDR3 totals 13 residues. V was cut by 4 bases and J by 5 bases, with 8 bases left in between. The CDR3 nucleotides read TGTGCCAGCAGTGGGAAAGGGAATGAAAAACTGTTTTTT. Translation: CASSGKGNEKLFF.

This clone came up once. The chain recombines TRBV6-1 with TRBJ1-2, with no clear D. The V end was cut by 6 bases, the J end by 4 bases, with 15 bases between. Germline values: CDR1 MNHNS, CDR2 SASEGT. The CDR3 sequence is 14 residues long. This chain's CDR3 is CASSLDPAPYGYTF. In DNA, the CDR3 is TGTGCCAGCAGCCTAGACCCTGCCCCCTATGGCTACACCTTC.

Concerning this clone itself: Within the sample, other DNA sequences also encode this same CDR3. The rearrangement joins TRBV5-1 to TRBJ2-3; D gene ambiguous. V gave up 0 bases and J gave up 4 bases, with 9 bases separating them. From germline, CDR1 is SGHRS and CDR2 YFSETQ. The CDR3 length is 14 residues. The CDR3 region has the DNA TGCGCCAGCAGCTTGGGTCTAGAGCCAGATACGCAGTATTTT. Its protein is CASSLGLEPDTQYF.

The genes are TRBV7-9 and TRBJ2-7; D unclear. CDR1 and CDR2 (germline): SEHNR, FQNEAQ (reference sequence). This CDR3 is built from 13 residues. Trimming left V 6 bases short and J 6 bases short, with 15 bases between. CDR3 sequence reads: CASRPDLTGEQYF. Here the CDR3 DNA reads TGTGCCAGCAGACCGGACCTGACGGGCGAGCAGTACTTC.

The chain joins TRBV5-1 to TRBJ1-1; 9 nucleotides agree with TRBD1. After removal of 4 bases from V and 0 bases from J, the junction contained 4 bases not matched to a gene. The length of the CDR3 is 15 residues. Germline V gene data show CDR1 as SGHRS and CDR2 as YFSETQ. The CDR3 sequence: CASSTRTGVNTEAFF. CDR3 nucleotide sequence: TGCGCCAGCAGCACCCGGACAGGGGTGAACACTGAAGCTTTCTTT. Drawing the rest from reference TRBV5-1 and TRBJ1-1, the complete variable domain is KAGVTQTPRYLIKTRGQQVTLSCSPISGHRSVSWYQQTPGQGLQFLFEYFSETQRNKGNFPGRFSGRQFSNSRSEMNVSTLELGDSALYLCASSTRTGVNTEAFFGQGTRLTVV.

This sequence joins TRBV2 and TRBJ2-2; unclear D gene. The length of the CDR3 is 15 residues. Germline V gene lookup returns CDR1 SNHLY and CDR2 FYNNEI. V shed 2 bases and J shed 0 bases, with 7 bases lying between them. CDR3 DNA sequence: TGTGCCAGCAGTGAATCGCGCCCGAACACCGGGGAGCTGTTTTTT. Translating it yields CASSESRPNTGELFF.

The V and J genes are TRBV9 and TRBJ1-4; D ambiguous. Per the germline V gene, CDR1 is SGDLS and CDR2 is YYNGEE. The V and J ends lost 0 bases and 2 bases respectively, with 8 bases between them. The CDR3 is 15 amino acids. CDR3 region: CASSVGNPTNEKLFF. CDR3 bases: TGTGCCAGCAGCGTAGGCAATCCCACTAATGAAAAACTGTTTTTT.

This chain joins TRBV5-1 and TRBJ2-3; 7 bases agree with TRBD2. The V gene's germline CDR1 is SGHRS and CDR2 YFSETQ. Trimming took 0 bases from V and 2 from J; bases not matched to a gene: 3. The CDR3 runs 15 residues. CDR3 residues: CASSLGGRATDTQYF. CDR3 coding DNA: TGCGCCAGCAGCTTGGGGGGGAGGGCCACAGATACGCAGTATTTT.

The chain links TRBV2 to TRBJ2-2; 13 bases are a match to TRBD2. This CDR3 has 19 residues. The junction had 17 bases not matched to a gene; V was cut back by 10 bases and J by 3 bases. Germline-derived CDR1 and CDR2 are SNHLY and FYNNEI. CDR3 coding DNA: TGTGCCAACTCTTCTCCCGGTGGACTAGCGGGAGAGTACACCGGGGAGCTGTTTTTT. Its translation: CANSSPGGLAGEYTGELFF.

The gene calls are TRBV7-2 and TRBJ2-7; perhaps TRBD2 as D (6 bases). There are 12 residues in the CDR3. CDR1 and CDR2 from the germline V gene are SGHTA and FQGNSA. Trimming stripped 5 bases from V and 2 bases from J, with 7 bases between. The CDR3 is CASSPGAYEQYF. CDR3 coding DNA: TGTGCCAGCAGCCCGGGGGCCTACGAGCAGTACTTC.

On this clone: The sample contains more than one DNA sequence encoding this CDR3. The chain carries TRBV30 and TRBJ1-5, with D hard to call. The CDR3 has 13 amino acids. The germline V gene has CDR1 GTSNPN and CDR2 SVGIG (reference sequence). The V and J ends lost 1 base and 5 bases respectively, with 9 bases between them. The CDR3 DNA reads as TGTGCCTGGAGTGGGCAGGAGGATCAGCCCCAGCATTTT. This sequence encodes CAWSGQEDQPQHF.

J is TRBJ2-3 and V is TRBV11-3; D is perhaps TRBD1 (6 bases). The germline V and J ends were trimmed by 5 bases and 1 base, with 10 bases remaining between them. CDR1 is SGHNT and CDR2 is YENEEA in the germline V gene. The CDR3 spans 14 residues. For the CDR3, the DNA is TGTGCCAGCAGCGGGGGCCTGGGCACAGATACGCAGTATTTT. Its translation is CASSGGLGTDTQYF.

The chain uses TRBV6-5 and TRBJ1-1; D is ambiguous. This CDR3 is built from 15 residues. Germline-derived CDR1 and CDR2 are MNHEY and SVGAGI. Trimming shortened V by 4 bases and J by 0 bases, and 12 bases separated the two germline ends. CDR3 nucleotides: TGTGCCAGCAGTTTCCAGGATTCCATGAACACTGAAGCTTTCTTT. Its protein product is CASSFQDSMNTEAFF.

The J gene is TRBJ2-3, the V gene TRBV6-6, with 10 bases fitting TRBD2. The CDR3 is 16 residues long. CDR1 and CDR2 from the germline V gene are MNHNY and SVGAGI (reference sequence). The V segment lost 2 bases and the J segment 0 bases; nucleotides outside the gene matches: 2. CDR3 amino acids: CASSYGLAVSTDTQYF. The CDR3 coding sequence is TGTGCCAGCAGTTACGGACTAGCGGTTAGCACAGATACGCAGTATTTT.

This chain links TRBV6-5 with TRBJ1-1; TRBD1 might be the D (6 bases). V was trimmed by 7 bases and J by 6 bases, leaving 18 bases between them. Germline lookup yields CDR1 MNHEY and CDR2 SVGAGI. The CDR3 consists of 14 residues. The CDR3 DNA follows: TGTGCCAGCACAGTCCCCGGGGGGGCCGCTGAAGCTTTCTTT. This translates into CASTVPGGAAEAFF.

As regards this clone: No DNA is shown, since the ends of the CDR3 on it are uncertain; the CDR3 is the one TCRdb lists. The J gene is TRBJ1-4, the V gene TRBV18. Germline V gives CDR1 KGHSH, CDR2 LQKENI. A total of 18 residues make up the CDR3, ends included. The CDR3 loop is CASSPPSGQAGRGEKLFF.

This chain links TRBV19 with TRBJ2-3; 8 positions match TRBD2. Germline CDR1 LNHDA, CDR2 SQIVND (reference sequence). The CDR3 length is 14 residues. Germline trimming cut 8 bases from V and 3 bases from J; bases unmatched to any gene: 7. The DNA for the CDR3 is TGTGCCAGTTCCGGGACTAGAACGACAGATACGCAGTATTTT. It specifies CASSGTRTTDTQYF.

This rearrangement joins TRBV9 to TRBJ1-1; D might be TRBD1 (5 bases). With 0 bases removed from V and 11 bases from J, the gap between germline ends came to 17 bases. Germline values: CDR1 SGDLS, CDR2 YYNGEE. There are 14 residues in the CDR3. For the CDR3, the DNA is TGTGCCAGCAGCGTAGCAGGAGGGGTAGTCGACGCTTTCTTT. Translation: CASSVAGGVVDAFF.

The chain combines TRBV5-1 with TRBJ1-2; 8 nucleotides align to TRBD1. V lost 3 bases and J lost 6; bases outside the gene matches: 4. This CDR3 region has 13 residues. Looked up from germline, CDR1 is SGHRS and CDR2 is YFSETQ. CDR3 sequence reads: CASSSTGEDGYTF. CDR3 nucleotide sequence: TGCGCCAGCAGCTCGACAGGGGAGGATGGCTACACCTTC. Complete variable domain (other parts from reference TRBV5-1 and TRBJ1-2): KAGVTQTPRYLIKTRGQQVTLSCSPISGHRSVSWYQQTPGQGLQFLFEYFSETQRNKGNFPGRFSGRQFSNSRSEMNVSTLELGDSALYLCASSSTGEDGYTFGSGTRLTVV.

This chain connects TRBV10-2 to TRBJ2-1; the D gene is possibly TRBD2 (5 bases). Germline CDR1 reads WSHSY; CDR2 reads SAAADI. Trimming removed 2 bases at V and 9 bases at J, with 14 bases between. The CDR3 spans 14 residues. DNA for the CDR3: TGCGCCAGCAGTGAGACCCTACTAGGCACTGAGCAGTTCTTC. Residues: CASSETLLGTEQFF.

The rearrangement joins TRBV7-6 to TRBJ2-7; perhaps D is TRBD1 or TRBD2 (5 bases each). The germline gives CDR1 SGHVS, CDR2 FNYEAQ. Trimming took 5 bases from V and 2 from J, leaving 10 bases between them. The CDR3 has 13 residues. CDR3 region: CASSPGPAYEQYF. For the CDR3, the DNA is TGTGCCAGCAGCCCGGGACCTGCCTACGAGCAGTACTTC.

The V gene is TRBV4-1, the J gene TRBJ2-5; 7 bases align to TRBD1. The V and J ends lost 0 bases and 4 bases, in that order; junction bases with no gene match: 8. CDR1 MGHRA and CDR2 YSYEKL come from the germline V gene. The CDR3 consists of 16 residues. The CDR3 DNA reads TGCGCCAGCAGCCAAGATAGACAGGGTCTGGGAGAGACCCAGTACTTC. It translates to CASSQDRQGLGETQYF.